The text below deals with one TCR beta chain. The antigen remains undetermined. This specimen comes from a study of shared clonotypes between healthy human individuals. General study findings and limits: The naive CD4 repertoires of a handful of donors were compared, and approximately 4.5% of clonotypes were shared.

Germline V gives CDR1 SGHAT, CDR2 FQNNGV. The V end lost 6 bases, the J end lost 8 bases, and 16 bases lay between the germline ends. This CDR3 spans 13 amino acids. Genomic DNA (from each subset) was split evenly across several immunoSEQ plates. TCRdb keeps only in-frame clones here, not all; method: immunoSEQ multiplex PCR. Of about 1.1 million clones listed, 78% are singletons. A split of CD4+ cells into CD45RA+ naive and CD45RA-negative memory subsets was performed. The sequence was obtained from a man younger than 35 in good health. Some clones in this sample may be carry-over from other donors' samples. This chain uses TRBV11-2 with TRBJ1-2; D is unclear. The sample comprised memory CD4+ T cells from PBMCs. Sample subset: CD45RA-negative fraction. For the CDR3, the DNA is TGTGCCAGCAGGGCGGATCTAGATGGGGGCTACACCTTC. Translation: CASRADLDGGYTF.